This TCR beta chain is drawn from a study of technical replicates of blood from a few donors. Data came from immunoSEQ multiplex PCR; TCRdb stores just in-frame clones and leaves some out. The sample has roughly 82,000 clones; over 90% are singletons. This TCR was recovered from a human donor in good health. What was sequenced was T cells isolated from PBMCs.

CDR3 in amino acids: CSVGTGSNEQFF. CDR3 DNA sequence: TGCAGCGTTGGGACAGGCTCCAATGAGCAGTTCTTC. The genes are TRBV29-1 and TRBJ2-1; 7 bases are a match to TRBD1. Losses at the gene ends were 4 bases for V and 6 bases for J; bases not matched to a gene: 3. The CDR3 is made up of 12 amino acids. CDR1 and CDR2 (germline): SQVTM, ANQGSEA.